A selection of T cell receptor beta chains follows, all from one sample in a study of response to subunit inactivated influenza vaccine. TCRdb fed the RT-PCR reads into MiXCR, producing one record per CDR3 protein. Of fewer than 400,000 distinct CDR3 sequences listed, 21% are singletons. The sample consisted of PBMCs from blood, taken about 20 months after vaccination. These receptors were collected from a man between 50 and 69 years old who received an inactivated influenza vaccine. The conserved cysteine and the conserved F or W are not part of the CDR3 here. Each record gives: J gene, V gene, clone size, D gene, CDR3 protein. A D gene is named only where the DNA matches it firmly. Some rows mark clone size as missing; the rest say once, few, many or name a class of expanded clone.

TRBJ1-6 | TRBV12-3/TRBV12-4 | few | - | ASSFGTNYNSPLH
TRBJ1-1 | TRBV12-3/TRBV12-4 | - | - | ASSFMAQNTEAF
TRBJ1-5 | TRBV4-3 | few | - | ASSQDLRRSNQPQH
TRBJ2-1 | TRBV7-9 | - | TRBD1 | ASSLEDRVSNEQF
TRBJ2-7 | TRBV12-3/TRBV12-4 | few | TRBD2 | ASSLGGSSSYEQY
TRBJ2-5 | TRBV7-2 | few | TRBD2 | ASSLALSSGQETQY
TRBJ1-2 | TRBV29-1 | many | TRBD1 | SVGEAGGFGYT
TRBJ2-3 | TRBV6-1 | - | - | ASSERGGPDTQY
TRBJ1-1 | TRBV7-9 | few | - | ASVRTGEAF
TRBJ2-7 | TRBV20-1 | - | TRBD2 | SARSAPGLATYEQY
TRBJ2-1 | TRBV5-6 | - | TRBD2 | ASSLVGGRALDEQF
TRBJ2-1 | TRBV20-1 | few | TRBD2 | SAHSGTSIYNEQF
TRBJ2-7 | TRBV23-1 | - | - | ASSFLGHGSSYEQY
TRBJ1-5 | TRBV25-1 | few | - | ASSDFGNQPQH
TRBJ1-1 | TRBV29-1 | few | TRBD1 | SVPRQGGNTEAF
TRBJ1-1 | TRBV7-2 | few | - | ASSLLPLSMDTEAF
TRBJ2-2 | TRBV5-1 | few | - | ASSFHWSSNGELF
TRBJ1-5 | TRBV2 | many | - | ASAESGHQPQH
TRBJ2-7 | TRBV20-1 | few | TRBD1 | SAKTGTGLYEQY
TRBJ2-1 | TRBV19 | - | TRBD1 | ASSIWAGGSVNEQF
TRBJ1-5 | TRBV7-9 | few | - | ASSPGASNQPQH
TRBJ2-2 | TRBV6-5 | few | TRBD2 | ASRLTSGRRTGELF
TRBJ2-7 | TRBV28 | - | TRBD1 | ASSRQGLPKQY
TRBJ1-1 | TRBV5-1 | few | - | ASSLADLGGAEAF
TRBJ1-2 | TRBV2 | few | TRBD1 | ASSTQGANGYT
TRBJ2-1 | TRBV20-1 | - | TRBD2 | SAAGTRWLDEQF
TRBJ1-6 | TRBV20-1 | many | - | SAASNTLH
TRBJ2-7 | TRBV7-2 | - | - | ASSLAWAGSPLEQY
TRBJ2-1 | TRBV11-2 | - | TRBD2 | ASSFSPGTTYKSSYNEQF
TRBJ2-1 | TRBV12-3/TRBV12-4 | few | TRBD1 | ASSLGTGVSNEQF
TRBJ2-1 | TRBV6-4 | many | - | ASSKKESGGPNEQF
TRBJ1-1 | TRBV5-5 | - | - | ASSSTGIPEAF
TRBJ1-2 | TRBV20-1 | - | - | SAKPLRARSNYGYT
TRBJ1-2 | TRBV25-1 | few | TRBD1 | ASRGQYGYT
TRBJ1-5 | TRBV5-6 | few | - | ASSLGGIQPQH
TRBJ2-1 | TRBV5-6 | few | - | ASSLDRPGQF
TRBJ2-5 | TRBV12-3/TRBV12-4 | many | - | ASSLRGGETQY
TRBJ2-5 | TRBV7-2 | - | - | ASQPGGVETQY
TRBJ2-7 | TRBV6-2/TRBV6-3 | - | TRBD2 | ASSDGLAGSVEQY
TRBJ2-5 | TRBV20-1 | - | - | SALEETQY
TRBJ2-4 | TRBV28 | few | TRBD2 | ASSFFLAGETKNIQY
TRBJ1-5 | TRBV18 | few | TRBD1 | ASSPFFRRTGGRNQPQH
TRBJ1-1 | TRBV11-2 | few | TRBD1 | ASSLTIRGRGTEAF
TRBJ2-2 | TRBV7-3 | - | TRBD2 | ASSLMSGSPGELF
TRBJ2-3 | TRBV20-1 | few | TRBD2 | SARPLLTSGGSTDTQY
TRBJ2-2 | TRBV5-4 | - | - | ASSPGRTNTGELF
TRBJ1-3 | TRBV5-4 | - | - | ASSGGSGNTIY
TRBJ2-2 | TRBV5-4 | - | TRBD2 | ASSMSPGLTNTGELF
TRBJ1-1 | TRBV19 | few | - | ASSTGQPGNTEAF
TRBJ1-1 | TRBV6-2/TRBV6-3 | - | TRBD1 | ASSYSTDRGWNTEAF
TRBJ2-3 | TRBV6-5 | - | - | ASSSRSGASTDTQY
TRBJ1-1 | TRBV15 | many | - | ATSRDLFGELMNTEAF
TRBJ2-2 | TRBV6-2/TRBV6-3 | - | - | ASQRLWNTGELF
TRBJ2-2 | TRBV5-1 | - | - | ASSDGSTGELF